This T cell receptor (beta chain) comes out of a study of control samples from healthy donors and cancer patients. Using immunoSEQ multiplex PCR, the repertoire was profiled, and TCRdb retains in-frame clones only, with some absent. Here the sample spans about 100,000 clones, 90% to 95% being singletons. This TCR was sampled from a woman between 18 and 29 years old in good health. Sequencing used blood.

In DNA, the CDR3 is TGTGCCAGCAGCTTAGAGTACGAGCAGTACTTC. It encodes CASSLEYEQYF. The chain links TRBV11-3 to TRBJ2-7, with D uncertain. The germline V gene encodes CDR1 SGHNT and CDR2 YENEEA. The CDR3 is made up of 11 amino acids. The germline V and J ends were trimmed by 0 bases and 4 bases, with 1 base remaining between them.